Following are 10 T cell receptor beta chains from one sample sequenced in a study of T-cell memory formation after mild COVID-19. A single record per CDR3 protein comes from TCRdb applying MiXCR to the 5' RACE reads. The table lists some 300,000 distinct CDR3 sequences, around a fifth of them singletons. Sample: PBMCs or a T cell subset sorted from them (not recorded which). The receptors were sampled from a man younger than 30 who had mild COVID-19 (a few samples of this study predate the infection). Cell type and time point are not known.

The gene calls are TRBV18 and TRBJ1-2, with D unresolved. This CDR3 contains 14 residues. CDR1 and CDR2 (germline): KGHSH, LQKENI. The germline V and J ends were trimmed by 6 bases and 4 bases, with 15 bases remaining between them. CDR3 protein: CASSIEDAFYGYTF. The CDR3 DNA reads TGTGCCAGCTCTATCGAGGACGCGTTCTATGGCTACACCTTC.

This clonotype was recorded a few times. The J gene is TRBJ1-6, the V gene TRBV7-2; D not resolved. The CDR3 covers 13 residues. The V gene's germline CDR1 is SGHTA and CDR2 FQGNSA. V was clipped by 1 base and J by 10 bases, with 8 bases between them. The CDR3 nucleotides read TGTGCCAGCAGCTTAGAGGAGAAATCACCCCTCCACTTT. It is translated as CASSLEEKSPLHF.

As regards this clonotype: Relative to the germline gene, one junction end is altered; a read error may explain this. The chain joins TRBV9 to TRBJ1-2; TRBD1 might be the D (6 bases). There are 15 residues in the CDR3. Germline values: CDR1 SGDLS, CDR2 YYNGEE. The CDR3, as DNA: TGTGCCAGCAGCGTAGTGGACAGCCCATCTCATGGCTACCCCTTC. This translates into CASSVVDSPSHGYPF.

The V and J genes are TRBV6-2 or TRBV6-3 and TRBJ2-1; maybe TRBD2 (7 bases). Germline V lookup: CDR1 MNHEY, CDR2 SVGEGT. CDR3 length: 11 amino acids. The V end was cut by 7 bases, the J end by 12 bases, with 13 bases between. This CDR3 is CASTEGGPQFF. The DNA of the CDR3 is TGTGCCAGCACCGAGGGGGGGCCGCAGTTCTTC.

The chain joins TRBV15 to TRBJ2-5, with D unclear. This CDR3 contains 14 residues. Trimming shortened V by 0 bases and J by 0 bases, and 5 bases separated the two germline ends. CDR1 is LNHNV, CDR2 YYDKDF, per germline (reference sequence). The CDR3 is CATSRDVNQETQYF. Written as DNA, the CDR3 is TGTGCCACCAGCAGAGATGTAAACCAAGAGACCCAGTACTTC.

A few counts support this clonotype. The CDR3 sequence is CASSAEQGGYGYTF. The CDR3, as DNA: TGTGCCAGCAGTGCCGAACAGGGAGGCTATGGCTACACCTTC. V usage is TRBV6-4 and J usage is TRBJ1-2; maybe TRBD1 (6 bases). This CDR3 contains 14 residues. The ends were cut back, 4 bases at V and 4 bases at J, with 13 bases in the middle. Looked up from germline, CDR1 is MRHNA and CDR2 is SNTAGT.

This clonotype was found a few times. The chain links TRBV10-3 to TRBJ2-7, with 10 positions matching TRBD1. This CDR3 contains 14 residues. J gave up 2 bases and V 10 bases, and 8 bases lay outside the gene matches. Germline V gene sequence: CDR1 ENHRY, CDR2 SYGVKD. CDR3 amino acids: CATGGQGRAYEQYF. In DNA, the CDR3 is TGTGCCACCGGGGGACAGGGGAGGGCCTACGAGCAGTACTTC.

This clonotype was seen ten or more times. This chain links TRBV4-2 with TRBJ2-7; TRBD1 matches at 11 bases. This CDR3 region has 16 residues. The V gene's germline CDR1 is LGHNA and CDR2 YNFKEQ. J lost 3 bases, V lost 0 bases, and 4 bases had no gene match. The CDR3 DNA is TGTGCCAGCAGCCAAGATAGGGGGACAGGGGGCTACGAGCAGTACTTC. Its protein product is CASSQDRGTGGYEQYF.

This clonotype has more than one count but fewer than ten. This chain connects TRBV6-2 or TRBV6-3 to TRBJ1-5; no clear D gene. This CDR3 region has 13 residues. V dropped 4 bases and J dropped 5 bases, with 9 bases sitting between them. The germline CDR1 and CDR2 sequences are MNHEY and SVGEGT. The CDR3 nucleotides are TGTGCCAGCAGTTGGACGGAACATCAGCCCCAGCATTTT. Translated: CASSWTEHQPQHF.

Only a few counts were recorded for this clonotype. The DNA of the CDR3 is TGTGCCAGCAGTGAGGTTCGGACCTACGAGCAGTACGTC. Residues: CASSEVRTYEQYV. The V and J genes are TRBV6-1 and TRBJ2-7; D ambiguous. V lost 3 bases to trimming and J lost 2 bases, with 8 bases between them. This CDR3 comprises 13 residues. The germline V gene has CDR1 MNHNS and CDR2 SASEGT.